A selection of T cell receptor beta chains follows, all from one sample in a study of cytomegalovirus exposure and HLA in healthy donors. Here immunoSEQ multiplex PCR was the method, and the copy in TCRdb shows in-frame clones only, minus some. The repertoire consists of 150,000 to 200,000 clones, with around 76% occurring once and the leading ten covering about 2.5%. Sequenced input: PBMCs. The receptors were gathered from a woman between 25 and 40 years old in good health and CMV-seropositive. Each CDR3 is given with its conserved first and last residue. The order of the fields is J gene, clone size, D gene, V gene, CDR3 protein, CDR3 DNA. A D gene is named only where the DNA matches it firmly. The listing skips clone size in some rows; elsewhere it reads once, few, many or a size class.

>TRBJ2-3|-|TRBD2|TRBV5-6
CASSLAGGGTDTQYF
TGTGCCAGCAGCTTGGCCGGGGGGGGCACAGATACGCAGTATTTT
>TRBJ1-6|-|-|TRBV11-1
CASSSRTENSPLHF
TGTGCCAGCAGCTCCCGGACAGAAAATTCACCCCTCCACTTT
>TRBJ2-1|-|-|TRBV7-9
CASSSLADYYNEQFF
TGTGCCAGCAGCTCATTAGCGGACTACTACAATGAGCAGTTCTTC
>TRBJ2-5|-|TRBD2|TRBV10-3
CAISLAGLASQETQYF
TGTGCCATCAGTTTAGCGGGACTAGCAAGCCAAGAGACCCAGTACTTC
>TRBJ2-7|-|-|TRBV27
CASSFGQGWPSNHYEQYF
TGTGCCAGCAGTTTCGGGCAGGGGTGGCCTTCGAACCACTACGAGCAGTACTTC
>TRBJ1-2|once|TRBD1|TRBV10-3
CAISVTGTGVYGYTF
TGTGCCATCAGCGTTACCGGGACAGGGGTTTATGGCTACACCTTC
>TRBJ2-3|-|TRBD2|TRBV19
CASSIHAGGSTDTQYF
TGTGCCAGTAGTATTCACGCGGGGGGTAGCACAGATACGCAGTATTTT
>TRBJ2-7|few|-|TRBV2
CASSQTRLERYEQYF
TGTGCCAGCAGTCAAACACGACTAGAACGGTACGAGCAGTACTTC
>TRBJ1-1|-|TRBD1|TRBV2
CASGQGLNTEAFF
TGTGCCAGTGGACAGGGATTGAACACTGAAGCTTTCTTT
>TRBJ2-1|-|TRBD2|TRBV4-2
CASSQARLAGGDEQFF
TGTGCCAGCAGCCAAGCCCGACTAGCGGGGGGGGATGAGCAGTTCTTC
>TRBJ1-6|few|-|TRBV11-3
CASSLSQAGSSYNSPLHF
TGTGCCAGCAGCTTAAGTCAGGCGGGAAGTTCCTATAATTCACCCCTCCACTTT
>TRBJ2-7|few|TRBD2|TRBV11-1
CASGQGLAGYEQYF
TGTGCCAGCGGACAGGGACTAGCGGGGTACGAGCAGTACTTC
>TRBJ1-5|few|-|TRBV10-3
CAISGQVNQPQHF
TGTGCCATCAGTGGACAGGTGAATCAGCCCCAGCATTTT
>TRBJ2-1|once|TRBD2|TRBV10-3
CAISKFSGEYNEQFF
TGTGCCATCAGTAAGTTTAGCGGGGAATACAATGAGCAGTTCTTC
>TRBJ2-7|-|-|TRBV7-2
CASSSTHRAYEQYF
TGTGCCAGCAGCTCAACCCACAGGGCCTACGAGCAGTACTTC
>TRBJ2-1|-|-|TRBV4-3
CASSQDWRELVDFYNEQFF
TGCGCCAGCAGCCAAGATTGGAGGGAACTAGTGGATTTCTACAATGAGCAGTTCTTC
>TRBJ2-7|-|TRBD1|TRBV11-3
CASSLAGTGGRSSYEQYF
TGTGCCAGCAGCTTAGCCGGGACAGGGGGTCGAAGCTCCTACGAGCAGTACTTC
>TRBJ1-2|-|-|TRBV4-3
CASSQDLTAGTSYGYTF
TGCGCCAGCAGCCAAGATCTGACGGCGGGGACGTCCTATGGCTACACCTTC
>TRBJ2-1|once|-|TRBV11-2
CASSAGGAGGYNEQFF
TGTGCCAGCAGCGCCGGAGGGGCAGGGGGATACAATGAGCAGTTCTTC
>TRBJ2-2|few|TRBD1|TRBV28
CASRSTGTEKTGELFF
TGTGCCAGCCGCTCGACAGGGACCGAGAAGACCGGGGAGCTGTTTTTT
>TRBJ2-5|-|TRBD2|TRBV9
CASSASGGTSETQYF
TGTGCCAGCAGTGCAAGCGGGGGAACGTCGGAGACCCAGTACTTC
>TRBJ2-2|once|TRBD2|TRBV7-3
CASSRGGGTGELFF
TGTGCCAGCAGCCGCGGGGGGGGCACCGGGGAGCTGTTTTTT
>TRBJ1-3|-|-|TRBV5-1
CASREAAGNTIYF
TGCGCCAGCAGAGAGGCAGCTGGAAACACCATATATTTT
>TRBJ1-1|once|TRBD1|TRBV28
CASSLRQGDTEAFF
TGTGCCAGCAGTTTACGGCAGGGGGACACTGAAGCTTTCTTT
>TRBJ2-7|-|TRBD1|TRBV6-1
CASSAGQGTYEQYF
TGTGCCAGCAGCGCGGGACAGGGAACCTACGAGCAGTACTTC
>TRBJ2-7|-|TRBD1|TRBV6-5
CAIGQGPYEQYF
TGTGCCATCGGACAGGGGCCTTACGAGCAGTACTTC
>TRBJ2-1|few|TRBD2|TRBV11-3
CASSGRWSGGGFIGNEQFF
TGTGCCAGCAGCGGACGGTGGAGCGGGGGAGGGTTCATTGGGAATGAGCAGTTCTTC
>TRBJ1-6|-|-|TRBV5-1
CASQEGDNSPLHF
TGCGCCAGCCAGGAAGGGGATAATTCACCCCTCCACTTT
>TRBJ2-3|-|TRBD2|TRBV6-6
CASRVSGGGTDTQYF
TGTGCCAGCAGAGTTAGCGGGGGGGGAACAGATACGCAGTATTTT
>TRBJ1-2|-|TRBD1|TRBV7-2
CASSFIQQGFYGYTF
TGTGCCAGCAGCTTTATACAACAGGGGTTCTATGGCTACACCTTC
>TRBJ1-4|-|-|TRBV6-6
CASSYSTANEKLFF
TGTGCCAGCAGTTACTCGACTGCTAATGAAAAACTGTTTTTT
>TRBJ2-1|-|TRBD2|TRBV7-9
CASSLWGLAGEYNEQFF
TGTGCCAGCAGCTTGTGGGGACTAGCGGGGGAATACAATGAGCAGTTCTTC
>TRBJ1-4|-|TRBD1|TRBV18
CASSRASPGGTGEKLFF
TGTGCCAGCTCACGGGCTTCCCCAGGGGGAACCGGGGAAAAACTGTTTTTT
>TRBJ2-7|-|TRBD2|TRBV5-1
CASSLESVAGGPVYEQYF
TGCGCCAGCAGCTTGGAGTCGGTAGCGGGGGGGCCTGTATACGAGCAGTACTTC
>TRBJ2-5|-|-|TRBV5-1
CASSLAAGRQETQYF
TGCGCCAGCAGCTTGGCGGCGGGGCGACAAGAGACCCAGTACTTC
>TRBJ2-5|-|-|TRBV5-6
CASSLGRETQYF
TGTGCCAGCAGCCTGGGGAGGGAGACCCAGTACTTC
>TRBJ1-5|-|TRBD1|TRBV19
CASSIGQGNQPQHF
TGTGCCAGTAGTATCGGACAGGGCAATCAGCCCCAGCATTTT
>TRBJ2-3|-|-|TRBV5-6
CASSLVGTDTQYF
TGTGCCAGCAGCTTGGTAGGCACAGATACGCAGTATTTT
>TRBJ1-2|-|-|TRBV11-2
CASSSLASPRGEDYGYTF
TGTGCCAGCAGCTCCCTAGCTTCCCCCCGGGGAGAGGACTATGGCTACACCTTC
>TRBJ2-5|-|TRBD1|TRBV4-2
CASSQDGDRQSKTQYF
TGTGCCAGCAGCCAAGATGGGGACAGGCAGTCCAAGACCCAGTACTTC
>TRBJ2-7|-|-|TRBV5-5
CASSLLGREGDEQYF
TGTGCCAGCAGCTTGCTTGGCAGGGAAGGGGATGAGCAGTACTTC
>TRBJ2-3|few|TRBD2|TRBV4-2
CASSQDPSGVTDTQYF
TGTGCCAGCAGCCAAGATCCCAGCGGGGTCACAGATACGCAGTATTTT
>TRBJ2-7|-|TRBD2|TRBV13
CASSLAGGGSSYEQYF
TGTGCCAGCAGCTTAGCCGGGGGGGGGAGCTCCTACGAGCAGTACTTC
>TRBJ1-1|-|-|TRBV21-1
CASSKVPRGTEAFF
TGTGCCAGCAGCAAAGTCCCGCGAGGGACTGAAGCTTTCTTT
>TRBJ2-2|-|-|TRBV28
CASSLSGELFF
TGTGCCAGCAGCCTCTCCGGGGAGCTGTTTTTT
>TRBJ2-1|-|TRBD1|TRBV27
CASSDRDREYNEQFF
TGTGCCAGCAGTGACCGGGACAGGGAATACAATGAGCAGTTCTTC
>TRBJ1-2|-|-|TRBV18
CASSSGQTFYGYTF
TGTGCCAGCTCATCCGGACAGACCTTCTATGGCTACACCTTC
>TRBJ2-5|-|TRBD1|TRBV4-2
CASSQAGGQETQYF
TGTGCCAGCAGCCAAGCAGGGGGCCAAGAGACCCAGTACTTC
>TRBJ1-4|once|-|TRBV28
CASNLRGPNEKLFF
TGTGCCAGCAATTTACGGGGTCCTAATGAAAAACTGTTTTTT
>TRBJ1-2|-|-|TRBV9
CASSAGAEVPSRGYTF
TGTGCCAGCAGTGCCGGTGCGGAAGTCCCCTCTAGGGGCTACACCTTC
>TRBJ2-3|-|TRBD1|TRBV5-4
CASGSARDRGTDTQYF
TGTGCCAGCGGTTCGGCACGGGACAGGGGGACAGATACGCAGTATTTT
>TRBJ2-5|-|-|TRBV7-3
CASSLSRDQETQYF
TGTGCCAGCAGCCTAAGCAGGGACCAAGAGACCCAGTACTTC
>TRBJ2-1|few|TRBD2|TRBV7-9
CASSFRLAGGNEQFF
TGTGCCAGCAGCTTCAGACTAGCGGGGGGCAATGAGCAGTTCTTC
>TRBJ2-6|few|TRBD2|TRBV4-2
CASSSSGSSGANVLTF
TGTGCCAGCAGCTCTAGCGGGAGCTCTGGGGCCAACGTCCTGACTTTC
>TRBJ1-1|few|-|TRBV6-5
CASSFQGNTEAFF
TGTGCCAGCAGTTTTCAGGGAAACACTGAAGCTTTCTTT
>TRBJ2-7|-|TRBD2|TRBV5-1
CASSLGSGGDEQYF
TGCGCCAGCAGCTTGGGTAGCGGGGGGGACGAGCAGTACTTC
>TRBJ2-1|-|TRBD2|TRBV2
CASRTSGGAYYNEQFF
TGTGCCAGCAGGACTAGCGGGGGAGCCTACTACAATGAGCAGTTCTTC
>TRBJ2-5|-|-|TRBV2
CASGVARETQYF
TGTGCCAGCGGCGTAGCGAGGGAGACCCAGTACTTC
>TRBJ2-5|few|-|TRBV4-3
CASSQDGQPRETQYF
TGCGCCAGCAGCCAAGATGGGCAGCCCCGGGAGACCCAGTACTTC
>TRBJ2-5|-|TRBD1|TRBV18
CASSSTTGLQETQYF
TGTGCCAGCTCATCGACGACAGGGCTGCAAGAGACCCAGTACTTC